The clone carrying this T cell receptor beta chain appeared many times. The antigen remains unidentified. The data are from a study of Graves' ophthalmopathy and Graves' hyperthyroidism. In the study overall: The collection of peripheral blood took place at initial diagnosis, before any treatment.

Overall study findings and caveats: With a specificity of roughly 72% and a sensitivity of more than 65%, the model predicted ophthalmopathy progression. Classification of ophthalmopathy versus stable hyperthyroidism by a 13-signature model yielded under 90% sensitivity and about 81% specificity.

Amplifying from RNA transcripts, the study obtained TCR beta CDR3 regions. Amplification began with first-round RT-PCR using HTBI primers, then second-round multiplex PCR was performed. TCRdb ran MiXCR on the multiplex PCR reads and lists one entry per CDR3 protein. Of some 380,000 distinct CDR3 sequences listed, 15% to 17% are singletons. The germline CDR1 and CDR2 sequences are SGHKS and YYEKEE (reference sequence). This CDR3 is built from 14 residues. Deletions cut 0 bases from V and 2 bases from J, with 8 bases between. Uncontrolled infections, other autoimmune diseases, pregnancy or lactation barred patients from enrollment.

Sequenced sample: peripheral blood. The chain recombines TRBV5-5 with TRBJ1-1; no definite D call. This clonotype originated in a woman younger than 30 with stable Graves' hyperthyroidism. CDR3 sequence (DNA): TGTGCCAGCAGCTTGGGAAAGGCCAACACTGAAGCTTTCTTT. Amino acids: CASSLGKANTEAFF.